These 27 T cell receptor beta chains were sequenced from one sample in a study of blood T cell repertoires in COVID-19. Assay used: immunoSEQ multiplex PCR; TCRdb lists only in-frame clones, some missing. Among some 250,000 clones listed, around 82% were seen once. Sequenced sample: peripheral blood. The receptors were gathered from a woman aged 18-35 years with acute or convalescent COVID-19.

The rearrangement links TRBV10-1 to TRBJ2-7; TRBD1 aligns across 9 bases. Germline V lookup: CDR1 WNHNN, CDR2 SYGVQD (reference sequence). V was pared by 2 bases and J by 4 bases, with 3 bases of the junction left unmatched. This CDR3 has 14 amino acids. The CDR3 reads CASSEGTGPYEQYF. For the CDR3, the DNA is TGCGCCAGCAGTGAGGGGACAGGGCCTTACGAGCAGTACTTC.

V usage is TRBV9 and J usage is TRBJ1-2; weak D call: TRBD1 (6 bases). The ends were cut back, 3 bases at V and 1 base at J, with 19 bases in the middle. CDR1 and CDR2 (germline): SGDLS, YYNGEE. CDR3 size: 17 residues. CDR3 in amino acids: CASSASVVEGDNYGYTF. The CDR3 DNA reads TGTGCCAGCAGCGCATCTGTAGTAGAGGGGGATAACTATGGCTACACCTTC.

This clone was observed once. The chain joins TRBV28 to TRBJ2-1; 12 nucleotides match TRBD2. The germline gives CDR1 MDHEN, CDR2 SYDVKM. Trimming at V came to 3 bases and at J to 6 bases, leaving 3 bases not matched to a gene. The CDR3 is 15 amino acids. CDR3 DNA: TGTGCCAGCAGTTTCGGACTAGCGGGACCCAATGAGCAGTTCTTC. Its protein product is CASSFGLAGPNEQFF.

The chain employs TRBV20-1 and TRBJ2-7; no firm D call. V lost 6 bases and J 3 bases, leaving 9 bases between the germline ends. Per germline, CDR1 DFQATT and CDR2 SNEGSKA (reference sequence). The CDR3 spans 11 residues. As DNA, the CDR3 is TGCAGTGCAAGAATCGTCTACGAGCAGTACTTC. Its translation is CSARIVYEQYF.

The chain recombines TRBV27 with TRBJ1-1; tentatively, D is TRBD1 (6 bases). Germline V gene lookup returns CDR1 MNHEY and CDR2 SMNVEV (reference sequence). Trimming left V 5 bases short and J 1 base short, with 14 bases between. This CDR3 has 15 amino acids. CDR3 sequence: CASSPKTGTNTEAFF. The CDR3 nucleotides are TGTGCCAGCAGTCCAAAGACAGGCACGAACACTGAAGCTTTCTTT.

This clone was counted a few times. CDR3 residues: CASNGQGELIKAKNIQYF. For the CDR3, the DNA is TGTGCCAGCAACGGACAGGGCGAACTCATTAAGGCCAAAAACATTCAGTACTTC. The chain couples TRBV5-8 to TRBJ2-4; 8 bases map to TRBD1. CDR1 and CDR2 from the germline V gene are SGHTS and YDEGEE. V shed 6 bases, J shed 1 base, and the junction held 15 bases outside the gene matches. This CDR3 is 18 amino acids long.

The chain combines TRBV5-1 with TRBJ2-6; possible D gene TRBD1, 6 bases. Per germline, CDR1 SGHRS and CDR2 YFSETQ. Trimming left V 1 base short and J 0 bases short, with 11 bases between. There are 17 residues in the CDR3. The CDR3 DNA sequence: TGCGCCAGCAGCTTGACCACAGGGAACTCTGGGGCCAACGTCCTGACTTTC. Amino acid sequence: CASSLTTGNSGANVLTF.

V is TRBV7-2 and J is TRBJ1-2; D gene uncertain. Between the trimmed V and J ends, which lost 5 bases and 8 bases, there was a span of 9 bases. The CDR3 contains 11 residues. Germline CDR1 is SGHTA and CDR2 is FQGNSA. CDR3: CASSRSVGYTF. The CDR3 DNA reads TGTGCCAGCAGCCGTAGTGTGGGCTACACCTTC.

This clone was found a few times. The chain has TRBV28 and TRBJ1-1; no definite D call. Between the trimmed V and J ends, which lost 5 bases and 4 bases, there was a span of 5 bases. The CDR3 length is 11 residues. The germline gives CDR1 MDHEN, CDR2 SYDVKM. This chain's CDR3 is CASSKRTEAFF. The CDR3 nucleotides read TGTGCCAGCAGTAAGCGCACTGAAGCTTTCTTT.

V gene TRBV30 combines with J gene TRBJ2-7, with 7 positions matching TRBD2. CDR3 length equals 15 residues. Trimming took 2 bases from V and 4 from J; bases not matched to a gene: 11. From germline, CDR1 is GTSNPN and CDR2 SVGIG (reference sequence). CDR3 sequence: CAWSPQSGGSYEQYF. In DNA, the CDR3 is TGTGCCTGGAGTCCTCAGAGTGGCGGGAGTTACGAGCAGTACTTC.

V usage is TRBV19 and J usage is TRBJ2-7, with 11 nucleotides matching TRBD1. The CDR3 runs to 16 residues. Germline trimming cut 4 bases from V and 1 base from J; bases unmatched to any gene: 6. The germline gives CDR1 LNHDA, CDR2 SQIVND (reference sequence). The chain's CDR3 is CASSRGTGGQSYEQYF. The CDR3 DNA reads as TGTGCCAGTAGTAGGGGGACAGGGGGGCAATCCTACGAGCAGTACTTC.

This chain connects TRBV3-1 (or the pseudogene TRBV3-2) to TRBJ1-2; D uncertain. This CDR3 has 13 amino acids. In germline, CDR1 is LGHDT, CDR2 YNNKEL (reference sequence). V was trimmed by 8 bases and J by 6 bases, leaving 16 bases between them. The CDR3 region is CASLNGKAHGYTF. CDR3 in DNA: TGTGCCAGCCTTAACGGGAAGGCCCATGGCTACACCTTC.

This chain uses TRBV7-9 with TRBJ1-5; tentative D call: TRBD1 (6 bases). CDR3 length: 16 amino acids. V lost 0 bases to trimming and J lost 2 bases, with 11 bases between them. Germline values: CDR1 SEHNR, CDR2 FQNEAQ (reference sequence). CDR3 sequence reads: CASSLAQGRGNQPQHF. CDR3 DNA sequence: TGTGCCAGCAGCTTAGCCCAGGGGCGGGGCAATCAGCCCCAGCATTTT.

The chain couples TRBV12-3 or TRBV12-4 to TRBJ2-7, with D maybe TRBD1 (5 bases). The CDR3 extends over 13 amino acids. The germline V and J ends were trimmed by 2 bases and 1 base, with 6 bases remaining between them. CDR3 in amino acids: CASSLYRSYEQYF. The CDR3 nucleotides read TGTGCCAGCAGTTTATACAGGTCCTACGAGCAGTACTTC.

The J gene is TRBJ2-3, the V gene TRBV19; D uncertain. Trimming took 5 bases from V and 0 from J, leaving 6 bases between them. Germline V gene sequence: CDR1 LNHDA, CDR2 SQIVND (reference sequence). The CDR3 has 13 residues. CDR3 bases: TGTGCCAGTAGTTCTCCTAGCACAGATACGCAGTATTTT. It translates to CASSSPSTDTQYF.

This chain uses TRBV28 with TRBJ1-2; 7 bases align to TRBD1. V was clipped by 7 bases and J by 2 bases; unmatched bases: 4. The germline CDR1 and CDR2 sequences are MDHEN and SYDVKM. CDR3 length: 13 residues. DNA for the CDR3: TGTGCCAGCAAGACAGGGTCAAACTATGGCTACACCTTC. Encoded protein: CASKTGSNYGYTF.

A single count supports this clone. The chain carries TRBV7-6 and TRBJ2-3; 13 bases are shared with TRBD2. The CDR3 is made up of 16 amino acids. The germline gives CDR1 SGHVS, CDR2 FNYEAQ. Trimming cost V 5 bases and J 6 bases; bases outside gene matches: 8. In nucleotides, the CDR3 is TGTGCCAGCAGCCCCAGGACTAGCGGGAGTGCGGATACGCAGTATTTT. Encoded protein: CASSPRTSGSADTQYF.

This clone has only one observation. The chain combines TRBV24-1 with TRBJ2-1; D perhaps matches TRBD2 (5 bases). V lost 1 base to trimming and J lost 9 bases, with 9 bases between them. CDR3 length equals 13 residues. Germline V CDR1 and CDR2: KGHDR, SFDVKD. The CDR3 loop reads CATSDLRGSEQFF. CDR3 DNA sequence: TGTGCCACCAGTGATTTAAGAGGGAGTGAGCAGTTCTTC.

The CDR3 DNA follows: TGTGCCACCAGCAGAGGTGTGCCTAGCGGCAGCTCCTACAATGAGCAGTTCTTC. The encoded protein is CATSRGVPSGSSYNEQFF. The chain uses TRBV15 and TRBJ2-1, with TRBD2 matching 7 bases. Trimming took 1 base from V and 0 from J; bases not matched to a gene: 9. Germline V gene data show CDR1 as LNHNV and CDR2 as YYDKDF (reference sequence). The CDR3 spans 18 residues.

This sequence joins TRBV5-1 and TRBJ1-2; perhaps TRBD1 as D (5 bases). This CDR3 contains 14 residues. Per germline, CDR1 SGHRS and CDR2 YFSETQ. V was shortened by 0 bases and J by 8 bases, with 14 bases between the two germline ends. The CDR3 is CASSLASGGGGYTF. The CDR3 region has the DNA TGCGCCAGCAGCTTGGCCTCGGGGGGAGGAGGCTACACCTTC.

This chain uses TRBV19 with TRBJ1-6, with D perhaps matching TRBD1 (5 bases). The CDR3 spans 16 residues. The V end lost 3 bases, the J end lost 6 bases, and 15 bases lay between the germline ends. The germline gives CDR1 LNHDA, CDR2 SQIVND (reference sequence). The CDR3: CASSMRPDRPNSPLHF. In nucleotides, the CDR3 is TGTGCCAGTAGTATGCGCCCCGACAGACCTAATTCACCCCTCCACTTT.

The chain employs TRBV28 and TRBJ2-7; D might be TRBD2 (6 bases). CDR3 size: 18 residues. Deletions cut 3 bases from V and 2 bases from J, with 23 bases between. Germline CDR1 MDHEN, CDR2 SYDVKM. The CDR3 loop is CASSFRGRTGDPTYEQYF. The CDR3 DNA is TGTGCCAGCAGTTTTCGAGGTCGGACGGGGGATCCAACCTACGAGCAGTACTTC.

This clone was found a few times. This sequence joins TRBV6-2 or TRBV6-3 and TRBJ2-1; 7 nucleotides align to TRBD2. J lost 12 bases, V lost 2 bases, and 7 bases had no gene match. CDR3 length: 13 amino acids. Germline V CDR1 and CDR2: MNHEY, SVGEGT. CDR3 sequence: CASSYPVGGWQFF. The CDR3, as DNA: TGTGCCAGCAGTTACCCTGTGGGGGGGTGGCAGTTCTTC.

The V gene is TRBV14, the J gene TRBJ2-7, with TRBD2 matching over 14 bases. J lost 4 bases, V lost 4 bases, and 15 bases had no gene match. The length of the CDR3 is 19 residues. The germline CDR1 and CDR2 sequences are SGHDN and FVKESK. The CDR3 protein is CASSPWGLAGEFTKYEQYF. Written as DNA, the CDR3 is TGTGCCAGCAGCCCCTGGGGACTAGCGGGAGAGTTTACAAAATACGAGCAGTACTTC.

V gene TRBV2 combines with J gene TRBJ1-2; a weak D match, TRBD1 (5 bases). The CDR3 is 15 residues long. V was clipped by 2 bases and J by 8 bases, with 18 bases between them. Germline CDR1 SNHLY, CDR2 FYNNEI. CDR3 sequence: CASSEYKGRVGGYTF. The CDR3 region has the DNA TGTGCCAGCAGTGAATATAAGGGGAGGGTAGGGGGCTACACCTTC.

This clone was observed once. The chain is built from TRBV6-5 and TRBJ1-2, with D maybe TRBD1 (6 bases). Germline loops: CDR1 MNHEY, CDR2 SVGAGI. The V end lost 6 bases, the J end lost 8 bases, and 16 bases lay between the germline ends. CDR3 length: 13 amino acids. In nucleotides, the CDR3 is TGTGCCAGCAGGGGACAAGGGAACGGGGGCTACACCTTC. Translating gives CASRGQGNGGYTF.

This rearrangement joins TRBV10-2 to TRBJ1-5; 8 bases align to TRBD1. The CDR3 totals 16 residues. V shed 7 bases and J 4 bases; nucleotides not matched to a gene: 12. Germline loops: CDR1 WSHSY, CDR2 SAAADI. The CDR3 here is CASKGQAGGGNQPQHF. The CDR3 DNA follows: TGCGCCAGCAAGGGACAGGCCGGAGGGGGTAATCAGCCCCAGCATTTT.